The 12 T cell receptor beta chains below all came from one sample that was sequenced in a study of CXCR3-negative and CXCR3-positive naive CD8 T cells. UMI-labeled 5' RACE yielded the TRB cDNA libraries. TCRdb reprocessed the 5' RACE reads and reports one entry per CDR3 protein, with no DNA. The clone table shows over 55,000 distinct CDR3 sequences, with the ten largest holding about a quarter. The source material was memory CD8+ T cells from blood. These receptors came from a human donor in good health. Some clones in this sample may be carry-over from other donors' samples.

The chain is built from TRBV11-3 and TRBJ2-1; the TRBD2 assignment by TCRdb is unverifiable without DNA. Germline V lookup: CDR1 SGHNT, CDR2 YENEEA. This CDR3 region has 15 residues. This CDR3 is CASQPGEGKDNEQFF.

The chain carries TRBV6-5 and TRBJ2-1. There are 13 residues in the CDR3. Germline lookup yields CDR1 MNHEY and CDR2 SVGAGI. The CDR3: CASSYSILGEQFF.

The rearrangement links TRBV29-1 to TRBJ2-2; TCRdb's assignment of TRBD2 cannot be checked, as there is no DNA. Germline V gene sequence: CDR1 SQVTM, CDR2 ANQGSEA. The CDR3 totals 13 residues. CDR3 in amino acids: CRHGTTNTGELFF.

This chain connects TRBV7-9 to TRBJ1-2. This CDR3 comprises 17 residues. CDR1 is SEHNR and CDR2 is FQNEAQ in the germline V gene (reference sequence). This CDR3 reads CASGEVTGPSNNYGYTF.

The chain carries TRBV7-2 and TRBJ1-2. This CDR3 is built from 13 residues. Germline values: CDR1 SGHTA, CDR2 FQGNSA. CDR3 region: CASSFSVVGGYTF.

The gene calls are TRBV6-2 or TRBV6-3 and TRBJ2-7. The CDR3 spans 13 residues. CDR1 and CDR2 (germline): MNHEY, SVGEGT. The CDR3 region is CASTQGGPYEQYF.

The J gene is TRBJ1-1, the V gene TRBV27. Germline V gene data show CDR1 as MNHEY and CDR2 as SMNVEV (reference sequence). The CDR3 totals 11 residues. The CDR3 here is CASRRNTEAFF.

The gene calls are TRBV2 and TRBJ1-1; TCRdb's assignment of TRBD1 cannot be checked, as there is no DNA. Looked up from germline, CDR1 is SNHLY and CDR2 is FYNNEI. CDR3 length: 15 residues. The CDR3 protein is CASSEVGAMNTEAFF.

The rearrangement links TRBV4-2 to TRBJ2-1; the TRBD2 assignment by TCRdb is unverifiable without DNA. The V gene's germline CDR1 is LGHNA and CDR2 YNFKEQ. This CDR3 spans 15 amino acids. The CDR3: CASSPSGGAMDEQFF.

Frequency places this clonotype as large. The V call is TRBV28, the J call TRBJ2-2; without DNA, the TCRdb call of TRBD2 cannot be checked. The germline CDR1 and CDR2 sequences are MDHEN and SYDVKM. This CDR3 is 14 amino acids long. The CDR3 reads CASSMTSATGELFF.

The V and J genes are TRBV29-1 and TRBJ2-3; TCRdb lists TRBD1, though no DNA is available to test this call. Germline values: CDR1 SQVTM, CDR2 ANQGSEA. This CDR3 is 13 amino acids long. CDR3: CSPRSLLTDTQYF.

The rearrangement joins TRBV29-1 to TRBJ2-2; TCRdb's D call, TRBD1, is unchecked because there is no DNA. The CDR3 spans 12 residues. CDR1 and CDR2 (germline): SQVTM, ANQGSEA. The CDR3 is CSVQGPTGELFF.